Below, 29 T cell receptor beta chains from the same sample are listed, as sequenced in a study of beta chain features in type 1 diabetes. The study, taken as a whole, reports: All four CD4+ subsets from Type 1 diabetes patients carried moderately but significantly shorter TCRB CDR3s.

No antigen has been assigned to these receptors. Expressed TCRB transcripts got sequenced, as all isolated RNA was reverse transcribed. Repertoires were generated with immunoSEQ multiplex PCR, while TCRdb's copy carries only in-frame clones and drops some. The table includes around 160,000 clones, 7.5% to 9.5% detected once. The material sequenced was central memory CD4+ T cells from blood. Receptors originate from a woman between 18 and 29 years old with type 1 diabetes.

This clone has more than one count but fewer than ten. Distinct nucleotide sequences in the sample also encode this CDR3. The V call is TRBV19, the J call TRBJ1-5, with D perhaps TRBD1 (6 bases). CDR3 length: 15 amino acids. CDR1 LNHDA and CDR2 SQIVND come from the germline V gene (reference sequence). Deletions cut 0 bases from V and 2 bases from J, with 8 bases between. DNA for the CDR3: TGTGCCAGTAGTATAGACAGGGGAGGCAATCAGCCCCAGCATTTT. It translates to CASSIDRGGNQPQHF.

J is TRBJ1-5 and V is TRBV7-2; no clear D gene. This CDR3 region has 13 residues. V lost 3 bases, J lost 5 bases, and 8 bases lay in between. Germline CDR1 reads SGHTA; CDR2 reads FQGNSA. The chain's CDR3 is CASSLHQDQPQHF. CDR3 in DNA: TGTGCCAGCAGCTTGCATCAGGATCAGCCCCAGCATTTT. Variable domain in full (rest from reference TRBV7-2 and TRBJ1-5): GAGVSQSPSNKVTEKGKDVELRCDPISGHTALYWYRQSLGQGLEFLIYFQGNSAPDKSGLPSDRFSAERTGGSVSTLTIQRTQQEDSAVYLCASSLHQDQPQHFGDGTRLSIL.

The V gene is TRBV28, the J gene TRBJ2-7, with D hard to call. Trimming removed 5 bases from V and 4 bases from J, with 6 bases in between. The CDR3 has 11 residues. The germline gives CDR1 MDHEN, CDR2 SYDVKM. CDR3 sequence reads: CASSDSYEQYF. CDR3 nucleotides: TGTGCCAGCAGTGACTCGTACGAGCAGTACTTC.

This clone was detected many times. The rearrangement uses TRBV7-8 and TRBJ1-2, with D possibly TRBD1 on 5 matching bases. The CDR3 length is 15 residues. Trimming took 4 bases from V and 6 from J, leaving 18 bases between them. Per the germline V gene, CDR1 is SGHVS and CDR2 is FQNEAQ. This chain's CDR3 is CASSSPGRRGDGYTF. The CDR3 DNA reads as TGTGCCAGCAGCTCGCCCGGAAGGCGGGGGGATGGCTACACCTTC.

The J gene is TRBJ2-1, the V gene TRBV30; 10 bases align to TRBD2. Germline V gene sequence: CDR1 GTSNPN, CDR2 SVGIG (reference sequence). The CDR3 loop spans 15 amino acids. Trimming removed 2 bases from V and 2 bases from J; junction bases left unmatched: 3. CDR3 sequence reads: CAWSRTSGTYNEQFF. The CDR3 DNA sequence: TGTGCCTGGAGTCGGACTAGCGGAACCTACAATGAGCAGTTCTTC.

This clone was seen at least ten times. The CDR3 loop is CASSSTSGYEQYF. CDR3 DNA sequence: TGCGCCAGCAGTTCGACTAGCGGGTACGAGCAGTACTTC. V is TRBV5-1 and J is TRBJ2-7; 10 nucleotides align to TRBD2. The CDR3 loop spans 13 amino acids. Germline V CDR1 and CDR2: SGHRS, YFSETQ. Trimming cost V 5 bases and J 4 bases; bases outside gene matches: 3.

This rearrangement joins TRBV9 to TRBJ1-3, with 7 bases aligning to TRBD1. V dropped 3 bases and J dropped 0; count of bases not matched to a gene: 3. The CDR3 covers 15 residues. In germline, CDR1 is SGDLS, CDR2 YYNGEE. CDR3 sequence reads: CASSAQGSSGNTIYF. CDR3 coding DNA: TGTGCCAGCAGCGCACAGGGGAGCTCTGGAAACACCATATATTTT.

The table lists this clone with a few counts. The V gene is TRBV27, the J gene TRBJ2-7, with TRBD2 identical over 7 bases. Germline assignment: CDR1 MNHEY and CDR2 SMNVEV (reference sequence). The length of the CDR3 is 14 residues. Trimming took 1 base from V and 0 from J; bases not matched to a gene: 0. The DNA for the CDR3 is TGTGCCAGCAGTTTATGGGGGGGCTCCTACGAGCAGTACTTC. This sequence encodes CASSLWGGSYEQYF.

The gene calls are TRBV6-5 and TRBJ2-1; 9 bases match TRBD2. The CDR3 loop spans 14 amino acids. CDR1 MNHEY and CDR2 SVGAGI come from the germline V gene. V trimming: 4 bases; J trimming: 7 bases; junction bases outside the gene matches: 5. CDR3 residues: CASSWDSGRNEQFF. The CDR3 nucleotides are TGTGCCAGCAGTTGGGACAGCGGGAGGAATGAGCAGTTCTTC.

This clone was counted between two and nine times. The CDR3 protein is CASKRGGTGELFF. In DNA form, the CDR3 reads TGTGCCAGCAAAAGAGGCGGGACCGGGGAGCTGTTTTTT. The gene calls are TRBV7-9 and TRBJ2-2; a possible D gene is TRBD2 (5 bases). Germline CDR1 is SEHNR and CDR2 is FQNEAQ (reference sequence). Trimming took off 7 bases at V and 5 bases at J, with 11 bases between the two ends. This CDR3 has 13 residues.

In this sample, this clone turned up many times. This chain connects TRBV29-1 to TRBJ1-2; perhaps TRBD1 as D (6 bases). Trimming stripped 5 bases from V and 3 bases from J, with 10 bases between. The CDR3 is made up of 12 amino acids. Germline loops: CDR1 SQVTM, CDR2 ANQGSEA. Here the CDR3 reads CSVRAGDYGYTF. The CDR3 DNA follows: TGCAGCGTTCGGGCAGGGGACTATGGCTACACCTTC.

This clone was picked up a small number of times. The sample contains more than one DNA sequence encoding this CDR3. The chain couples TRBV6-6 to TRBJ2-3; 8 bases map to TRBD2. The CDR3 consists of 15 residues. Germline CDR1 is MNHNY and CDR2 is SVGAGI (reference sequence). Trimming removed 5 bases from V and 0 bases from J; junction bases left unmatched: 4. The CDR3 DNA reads TGTGCCAGCAGTACTACTAGCGGTAGCACAGATACGCAGTATTTT. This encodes CASSTTSGSTDTQYF.

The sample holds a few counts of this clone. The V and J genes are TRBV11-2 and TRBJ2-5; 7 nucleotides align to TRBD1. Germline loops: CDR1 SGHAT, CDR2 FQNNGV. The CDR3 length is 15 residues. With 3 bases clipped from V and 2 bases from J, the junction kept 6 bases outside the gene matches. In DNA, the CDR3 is TGTGCCAGCAGCTTGACAGGGCAGGGGCAAGAGACCCAGTACTTC. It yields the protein CASSLTGQGQETQYF. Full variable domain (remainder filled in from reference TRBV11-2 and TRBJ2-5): EAGVAQSPRYKIIEKRQSVAFWCNPISGHATLYWYQQILGQGPKLLIQFQNNGVVDDSQLPKDRFSAERLKGVDSTLKIQPAKLEDSAVYLCASSLTGQGQETQYFGPGTRLLVL.

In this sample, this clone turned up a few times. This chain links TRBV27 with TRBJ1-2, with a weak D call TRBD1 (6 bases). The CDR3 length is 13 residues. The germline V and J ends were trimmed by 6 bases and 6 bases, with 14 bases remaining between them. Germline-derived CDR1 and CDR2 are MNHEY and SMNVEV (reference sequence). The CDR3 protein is CASRLQGMDGYTF. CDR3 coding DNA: TGTGCCAGCAGACTACAGGGAATGGATGGCTACACCTTC.

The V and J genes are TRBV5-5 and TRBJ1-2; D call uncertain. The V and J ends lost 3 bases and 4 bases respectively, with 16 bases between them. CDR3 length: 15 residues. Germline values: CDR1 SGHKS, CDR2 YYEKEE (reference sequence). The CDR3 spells CASSSDAGSTYGYTF. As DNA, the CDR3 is TGTGCCAGCAGCTCCGACGCAGGCAGCACCTATGGCTACACCTTC.

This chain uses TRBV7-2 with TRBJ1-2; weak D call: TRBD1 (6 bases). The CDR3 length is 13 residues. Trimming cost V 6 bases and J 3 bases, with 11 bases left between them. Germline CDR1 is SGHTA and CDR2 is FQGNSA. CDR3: CASSVQGDYGYTF. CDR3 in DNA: TGTGCCAGCAGTGTACAGGGAGACTATGGCTACACCTTC.

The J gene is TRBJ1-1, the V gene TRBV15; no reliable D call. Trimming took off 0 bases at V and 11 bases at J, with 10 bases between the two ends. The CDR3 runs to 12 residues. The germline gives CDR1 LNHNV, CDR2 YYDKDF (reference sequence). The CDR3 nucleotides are TGTGCCACCAGCAGAGACGCGGGGAGGGCTTTCTTT. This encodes CATSRDAGRAFF.

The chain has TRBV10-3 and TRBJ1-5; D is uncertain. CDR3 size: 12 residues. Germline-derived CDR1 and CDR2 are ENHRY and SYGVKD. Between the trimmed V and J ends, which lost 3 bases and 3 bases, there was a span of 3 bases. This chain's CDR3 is CAISDFNQPQHF. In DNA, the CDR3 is TGTGCCATCAGTGACTTCAATCAGCCCCAGCATTTT.

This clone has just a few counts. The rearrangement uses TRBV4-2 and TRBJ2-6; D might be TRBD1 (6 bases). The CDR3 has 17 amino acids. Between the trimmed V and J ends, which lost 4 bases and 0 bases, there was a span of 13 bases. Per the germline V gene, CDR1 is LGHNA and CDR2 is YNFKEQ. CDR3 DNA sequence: TGTGCCAGCAGCCCAAAAGAGGACAGCTCTGGGGCCAACGTCCTGACTTTC. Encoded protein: CASSPKEDSSGANVLTF.

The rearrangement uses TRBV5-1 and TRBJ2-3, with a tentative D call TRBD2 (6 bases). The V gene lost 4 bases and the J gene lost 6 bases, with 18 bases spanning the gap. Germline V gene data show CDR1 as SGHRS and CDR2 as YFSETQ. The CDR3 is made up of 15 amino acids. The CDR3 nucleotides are TGCGCCAGCAGCGGCGGGACTCCCGGGGTGGATACGCAGTATTTT. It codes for CASSGGTPGVDTQYF.

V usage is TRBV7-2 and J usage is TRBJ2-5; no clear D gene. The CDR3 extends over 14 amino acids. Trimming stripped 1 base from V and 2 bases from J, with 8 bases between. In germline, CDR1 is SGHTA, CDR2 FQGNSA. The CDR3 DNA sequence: TGTGCCAGCAGCTTAGGCAGTTCTCAAGAGACCCAGTACTTC. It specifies CASSLGSSQETQYF.

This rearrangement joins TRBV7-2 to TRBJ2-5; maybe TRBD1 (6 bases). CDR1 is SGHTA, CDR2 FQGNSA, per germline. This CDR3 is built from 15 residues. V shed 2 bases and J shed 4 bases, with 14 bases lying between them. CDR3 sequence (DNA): TGTGCCAGCAGCTTATCGTACAGGGTAGTAGAGACCCAGTACTTC. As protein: CASSLSYRVVETQYF.

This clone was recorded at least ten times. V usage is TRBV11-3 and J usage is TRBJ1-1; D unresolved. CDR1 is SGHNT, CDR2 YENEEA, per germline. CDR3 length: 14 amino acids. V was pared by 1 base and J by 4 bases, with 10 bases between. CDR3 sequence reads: CASSLGRPGTEAFF. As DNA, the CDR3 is TGTGCCAGCAGCTTAGGGCGGCCGGGCACTGAAGCTTTCTTT.

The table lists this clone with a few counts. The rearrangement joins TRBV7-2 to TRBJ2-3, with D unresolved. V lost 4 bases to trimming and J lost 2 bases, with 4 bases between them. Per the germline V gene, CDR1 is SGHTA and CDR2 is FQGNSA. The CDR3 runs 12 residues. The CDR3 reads CASSYYTDTQYF. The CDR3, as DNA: TGTGCCAGCAGCTACTACACAGATACGCAGTATTTT.

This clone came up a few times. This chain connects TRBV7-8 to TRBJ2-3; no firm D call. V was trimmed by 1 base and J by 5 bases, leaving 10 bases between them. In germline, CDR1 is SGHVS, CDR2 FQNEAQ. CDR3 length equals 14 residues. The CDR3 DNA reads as TGTGCCAGCAGCTTAGAGCTCGTGTTAGATACGCAGTATTTT. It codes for CASSLELVLDTQYF.

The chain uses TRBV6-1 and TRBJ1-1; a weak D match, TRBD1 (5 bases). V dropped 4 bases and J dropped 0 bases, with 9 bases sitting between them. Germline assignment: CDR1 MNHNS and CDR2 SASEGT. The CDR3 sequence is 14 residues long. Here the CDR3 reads CASSVAGMNTEAFF. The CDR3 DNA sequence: TGTGCCAGCAGTGTTGCAGGGATGAACACTGAAGCTTTCTTT.

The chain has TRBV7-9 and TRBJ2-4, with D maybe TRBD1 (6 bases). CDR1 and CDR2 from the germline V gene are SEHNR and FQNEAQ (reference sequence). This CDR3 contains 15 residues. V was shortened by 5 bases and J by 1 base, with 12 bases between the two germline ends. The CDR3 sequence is CASSRGGWAKNIQYF. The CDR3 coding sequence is TGTGCCAGCAGCCGAGGGGGTTGGGCCAAAAACATTCAGTACTTC.

CDR3 loop: CATSRTTNRLAGYNEQFF. The CDR3 DNA follows: TGTGCCACCAGCAGAACAACCAACAGACTAGCGGGCTACAATGAGCAGTTCTTC. The V gene is TRBV15, the J gene TRBJ2-1; 10 nucleotides agree with TRBD2. V trimming: 2 bases; J trimming: 3 bases; junction bases outside the gene matches: 10. Germline V gives CDR1 LNHNV, CDR2 YYDKDF (reference sequence). This CDR3 spans 18 amino acids.

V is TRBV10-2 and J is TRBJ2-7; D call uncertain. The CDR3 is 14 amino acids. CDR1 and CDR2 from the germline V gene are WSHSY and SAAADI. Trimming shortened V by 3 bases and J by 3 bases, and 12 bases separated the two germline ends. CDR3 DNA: TGCGCCAGCAGTGAAATATTCCCTAACTACGAGCAGTACTTC. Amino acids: CASSEIFPNYEQYF.